This T cell receptor (beta chain) was recorded in a study of cytomegalovirus exposure and HLA in healthy donors. This clone was seen once. No antigen is known for it. Study-wide findings and caveats: As confirmed in vitro, three CMV-associated chains were specific for CMV antigens. Trimming of TCR beta V- and J-genes showed a link, identified in a later analysis, to a missense DCLRE1C variant.

13 Jbeta primers and 60 Vbeta primers were used for the PCR. As processed by the authors: An analysis performed later counted 75 million to 80 million unique TCR beta chains (roughly 10 million of them shared). Clones were sequenced by immunoSEQ multiplex PCR, and TCRdb holds only the in-frame ones, with some missing. Clone size and the V and J calls come from that table; the DNA yielded D and trimming. This table holds 140,000 to 150,000 clones, roughly 80% found once. Germline-derived CDR1 and CDR2 are SGHNT and YYREEE (reference sequence). Trimming stripped 5 bases from V and 5 bases from J, with 19 bases between. This CDR3 contains 15 residues.

The clonotype comes from a woman aged 40-49 years in good health and CMV-seropositive. The chain carries TRBV5-4 and TRBJ2-5, with D possibly being TRBD2 (6 bases). What was sequenced was PBMCs. As DNA, the CDR3 is TGTGCCAGCAGTCCCTATGGGCGGGGACGGGAGACCCAGTACTTC. Translation gives CASSPYGRGRETQYF. Using reference TRBV5-4 and TRBJ2-5 for the parts outside the CDR3, the full variable domain is ETGVTQSPTHLIKTRGQQVTLRCSSQSGHNTVSWYQQALGQGPQFIFQYYREEENGRGNFPPRFSGLQFPNYSSELNVNALELDDSALYLCASSPYGRGRETQYFGPGTRLLVL.